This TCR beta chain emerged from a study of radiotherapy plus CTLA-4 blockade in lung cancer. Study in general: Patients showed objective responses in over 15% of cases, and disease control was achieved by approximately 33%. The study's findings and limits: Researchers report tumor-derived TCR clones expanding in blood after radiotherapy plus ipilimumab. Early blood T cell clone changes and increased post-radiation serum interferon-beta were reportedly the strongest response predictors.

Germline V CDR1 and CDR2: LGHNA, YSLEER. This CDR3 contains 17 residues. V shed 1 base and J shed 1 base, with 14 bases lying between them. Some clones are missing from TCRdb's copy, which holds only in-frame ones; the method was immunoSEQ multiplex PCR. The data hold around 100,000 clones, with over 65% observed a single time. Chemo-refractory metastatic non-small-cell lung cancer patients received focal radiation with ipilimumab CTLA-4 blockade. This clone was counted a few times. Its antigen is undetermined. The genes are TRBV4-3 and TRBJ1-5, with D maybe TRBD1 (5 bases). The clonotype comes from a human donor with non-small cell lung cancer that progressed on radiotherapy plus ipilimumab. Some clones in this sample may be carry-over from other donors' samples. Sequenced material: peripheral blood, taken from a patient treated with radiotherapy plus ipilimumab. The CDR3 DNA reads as TGCGCCAGCAGCCAAGGGGCCAGGGTTGGGAGCAATCAGCCCCAGCATTTT. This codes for CASSQGARVGSNQPQHF.